The present TCR beta chain was sequenced within a study of blood T cells in healthy people across ages. For the study at large: T cells yielded about one barcoded beta molecule per two cells through template switching.

Concerning this clonotype: Its antigen is as yet unknown.

Findings of the study overall: What prevented conclusive comparison of naive and antigen-experienced cells was that PBMCs were unsorted.

Alongside a J-beta primer mix, a sample-barcoded 5' primer served in a second PCR lasting roughly 6 to 11 cycles. Every cDNA molecule bore a tag from a template-switch adaptor containing 12 random nucleotides. MiXCR, applied by TCRdb to the 5' RACE reads, yields one record per CDR3 protein. The table includes around 1,600,000 distinct CDR3 sequences, roughly 43% detected once. The sequencing sample was made of blood. The sequence derives from a young woman in good health.

DNA of the CDR3: TGCGCCAGCAGCTTTTCCGCGTACACCGGGGAGCTGTTTTTT. This translates into CASSFSAYTGELFF. V usage is TRBV5-1 and J usage is TRBJ2-2; no clear D. Germline V gene sequence: CDR1 SGHRS, CDR2 YFSETQ. The CDR3 totals 14 residues. Trimming removed 2 bases at V and 3 bases at J, with 8 bases between.